The present entry profiles one TCR beta chain with its context. Its target is not known. Sequencing was performed with immunoSEQ multiplex PCR; in TCRdb, only in-frame clones are kept and a portion is missing. The sample lists around 150,000 clones; about 95% were seen once. The data stem from a study of T cell responses to AZD1222 COVID-19 vaccine. Looking at the study overall: Pooled in the analysis were second doses at about 4 or about 12 weeks. Broader study findings: Across the whole spike, CD4 TCRs peaked at regions 160-218 and 743-854. Seropositivity was recorded at baseline in only five to seven AZD1222 recipients.

V was clipped by 2 bases and J by 4 bases, with 11 bases between them. CDR3 length equals 14 residues. This TCR was recovered from an adult in good health. The chain carries TRBV6-7 and TRBJ1-2, with D possibly TRBD1 on 5 matching bases. TRBV6-7 is flagged as an ORF with uncertain function. The material sequenced was peripheral blood, taken on day 0 of AZD1222 vaccination. CDR3 sequence: CASSYLREPYGYTF. CDR3 DNA sequence: TGTGCCAGCAGTTACCTCAGGGAGCCCTATGGCTACACCTTC.